The clone carrying this T cell receptor (beta chain) showed up just a few times. Antigen unknown. This specimen comes from a study of CD8+ T cells in alopecia areata. Study findings and constraints: It was lesional scalp, especially alopecia totalis/universalis, that showed higher clonality than normal scalp. Normal skin's resident alphabeta T cells are also sequenced in scalp samples.

Investigators isolated RNA and reverse transcribed it into cDNA to act as the sequencing template. Profiling relied on immunoSEQ multiplex PCR, and the TCRdb table lists in-frame clones only, not all of them. Of around 150,000 clones listed, about two thirds were seen once; the top ten hold 35% to 45%. Looked up from germline, CDR1 is MNHEY and CDR2 is SVGAGI. V shed 6 bases, J shed 9 bases, and the junction held 17 bases outside the gene matches. CDR3 length: 16 amino acids. V and J are TRBV6-5 and TRBJ2-1; 7 bases are a match to TRBD2. The sequence derives from a human donor in good health. Sequenced: CD8+ T cells sorted from blood. For the CDR3, the DNA is TGTGCCAGCAGATACACCTCTCGTCGGGAGCGGGGTGAGCAGTTCTTC. It yields the protein CASRYTSRRERGEQFF.